One sample yielded the 8 T cell receptor beta chains listed below, sequenced in a study of radiation and T cells in renal cell carcinoma. As for time point: blood 2 weeks post-SBRT. Treatment given: 15 Gy SBRT to primary tumor, nephrectomy 4 weeks later. Using immunoSEQ multiplex PCR, the repertoire was profiled, and TCRdb retains in-frame clones only, with some absent. This sample carries 160,000 or so clones, roughly 86% of them seen once, and the ten largest clones take about an eighth. The specimen was blood, collected from a patient whose treatment included radiotherapy and nephrectomy. These receptors were taken from a woman in her fifties or sixties with renal cell carcinoma.

V is TRBV7-9 and J is TRBJ2-1, with TRBD1 as a possible D gene (6 bases). Trimming took off 1 base at V and 8 bases at J, with 9 bases between the two ends. Germline CDR1 is SEHNR and CDR2 is FQNEAQ (reference sequence). This CDR3 has 13 amino acids. Here the CDR3 reads CASSLGQGHEQFF. CDR3 DNA: TGTGCCAGCAGCTTAGGGCAGGGGCATGAGCAGTTCTTC.

The V gene is TRBV15, the J gene TRBJ1-6; a possible D gene is TRBD1 (5 bases). The CDR3 spans 14 residues. V was pared by 1 base and J by 10 bases, with 11 bases between. The germline V gene has CDR1 LNHNV and CDR2 YYDKDF (reference sequence). CDR3 sequence (DNA): TGTGCCACCAGCAGAGTGCGGGACGGATCACCCCTCCACTTT. This encodes CATSRVRDGSPLHF. Based on the CDR3 plus reference TRBV15 and TRBJ1-6, the full variable domain is DAMVIQNPRYQVTQFGKPVTLSCSQTLNHNVMYWYQQKSSQAPKLLFHYYDKDFNNEADTPDNFQSRRPNTSFCFLDIRSPGLGDTAMYLCATSRVRDGSPLHFGNGTRLTVT.

The chain has TRBV29-1 and TRBJ1-4; D remains ambiguous. V shed 5 bases and J shed 4 bases, with 11 bases lying between them. This CDR3 has 13 amino acids. The germline V gene has CDR1 SQVTM and CDR2 ANQGSEA. The CDR3 DNA reads TGCAGCGTTTTGGACGGGTATAATGAAAAACTGTTTTTT. Its translation is CSVLDGYNEKLFF.

J is TRBJ1-2 and V is TRBV6-1; no definite D call. V lost 0 bases, J lost 4 bases, and 9 bases lay in between. The germline V gene has CDR1 MNHNS and CDR2 SASEGT. The CDR3 consists of 14 residues. The CDR3 sequence is CASSEASGSYGYTF. As DNA, the CDR3 is TGTGCCAGCAGTGAAGCATCAGGTTCCTATGGCTACACCTTC.

V usage is TRBV19 and J usage is TRBJ2-2, with 9 bases lining up with TRBD2. The J segment lost 3 bases and the V segment lost 6 bases, leaving 5 bases of the junction unmatched. The germline CDR1 and CDR2 sequences are LNHDA and SQIVND (reference sequence). The CDR3 runs to 15 residues. The CDR3 protein is CASRTTSGYTGELFF. The CDR3 nucleotides read TGTGCCAGTAGGACGACTAGCGGTTACACCGGGGAGCTGTTTTTT.

This rearrangement joins TRBV6-5 to TRBJ2-7; D perhaps matches TRBD1 (5 bases). The CDR3 runs 12 residues. V lost 6 bases to trimming and J lost 11 bases, with 17 bases between them. Looked up from germline, CDR1 is MNHEY and CDR2 is SVGAGI. The CDR3 sequence is CASRNTPGYEYF. CDR3 bases: TGTGCCAGCAGGAATACTCCAGGGTACGAGTACTTC.

This clone has only one observation. The gene calls are TRBV5-1 and TRBJ2-2; 7 bases map to TRBD1. J lost 4 bases, V lost 0 bases, and 3 bases had no gene match. This CDR3 has 15 amino acids. Germline assignment: CDR1 SGHRS and CDR2 YFSETQ. This CDR3 is CASSLEAGGTGELFF. CDR3 bases: TGCGCCAGCAGCTTGGAAGCAGGGGGCACCGGGGAGCTGTTTTTT. The whole variable domain, remainder taken from reference TRBV5-1 and TRBJ2-2, is KAGVTQTPRYLIKTRGQQVTLSCSPISGHRSVSWYQQTPGQGLQFLFEYFSETQRNKGNFPGRFSGRQFSNSRSEMNVSTLELGDSALYLCASSLEAGGTGELFFGEGSRLTVL.

V and J are TRBV7-9 and TRBJ2-7, with D possibly called TRBD1 or TRBD2 (6 bases each). CDR1 and CDR2 from the germline V gene are SEHNR and FQNEAQ (reference sequence). Trimming shortened V by 0 bases and J by 5 bases, and 11 bases separated the two germline ends. The CDR3 is made up of 14 amino acids. The CDR3 protein is CASSLARGAHEQYF. CDR3 DNA sequence: TGTGCCAGCAGCTTAGCGAGGGGGGCCCACGAGCAGTACTTC.